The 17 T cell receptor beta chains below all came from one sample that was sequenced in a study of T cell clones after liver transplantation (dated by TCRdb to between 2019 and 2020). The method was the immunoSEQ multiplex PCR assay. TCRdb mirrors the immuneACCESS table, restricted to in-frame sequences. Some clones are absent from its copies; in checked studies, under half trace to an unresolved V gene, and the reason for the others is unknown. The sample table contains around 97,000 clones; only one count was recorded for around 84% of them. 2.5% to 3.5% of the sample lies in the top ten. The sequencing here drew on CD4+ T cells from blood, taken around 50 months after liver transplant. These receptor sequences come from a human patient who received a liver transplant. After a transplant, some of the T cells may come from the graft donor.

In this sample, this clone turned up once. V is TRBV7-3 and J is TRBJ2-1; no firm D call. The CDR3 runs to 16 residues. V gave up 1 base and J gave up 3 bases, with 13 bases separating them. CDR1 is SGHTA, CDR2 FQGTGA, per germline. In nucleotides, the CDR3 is TGTGCCAGCAGCTTAATTGGCTTACAAAGCTACAATGAGCAGTTCTTC. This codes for CASSLIGLQSYNEQFF.

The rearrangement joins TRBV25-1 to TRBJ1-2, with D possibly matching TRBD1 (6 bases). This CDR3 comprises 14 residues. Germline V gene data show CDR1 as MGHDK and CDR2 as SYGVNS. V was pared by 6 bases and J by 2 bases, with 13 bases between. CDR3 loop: CASRSRGENYGYTF. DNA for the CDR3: TGTGCCAGCAGATCAAGGGGGGAAAACTATGGCTACACCTTC.

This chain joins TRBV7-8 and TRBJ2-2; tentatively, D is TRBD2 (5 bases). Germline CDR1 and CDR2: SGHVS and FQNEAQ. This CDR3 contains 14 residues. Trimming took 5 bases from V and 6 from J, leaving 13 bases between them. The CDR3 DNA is TGTGCCAGCAGCCCCCGGAGGATGGCCGGGGAGCTGTTTTTT. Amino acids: CASSPRRMAGELFF.

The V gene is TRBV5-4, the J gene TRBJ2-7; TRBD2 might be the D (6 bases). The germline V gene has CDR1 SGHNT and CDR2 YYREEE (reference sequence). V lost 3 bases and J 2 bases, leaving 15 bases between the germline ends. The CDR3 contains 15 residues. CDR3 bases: TGTGCCAGCAGCTCCCCCGGGACTGACGCCTACGAGCAGTACTTC. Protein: CASSSPGTDAYEQYF.

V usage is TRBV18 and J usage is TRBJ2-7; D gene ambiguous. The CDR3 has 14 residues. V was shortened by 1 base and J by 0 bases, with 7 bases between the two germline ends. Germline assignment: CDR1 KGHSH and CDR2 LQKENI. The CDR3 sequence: CASSPLEASYEQYF. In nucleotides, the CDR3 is TGTGCCAGCTCACCACTCGAAGCCTCCTACGAGCAGTACTTC.

The CDR3 DNA follows: TGTGCCAGCAGCATAAGAACAGGAACCGGGGAGCTGTTTTTT. This translates into CASSIRTGTGELFF. The chain links TRBV7-9 to TRBJ2-2; possibly TRBD1 for D (5 bases). Germline V gene lookup returns CDR1 SEHNR and CDR2 FQNEAQ (reference sequence). The CDR3 spans 14 residues. Trimming shortened V by 5 bases and J by 5 bases, and 12 bases separated the two germline ends.

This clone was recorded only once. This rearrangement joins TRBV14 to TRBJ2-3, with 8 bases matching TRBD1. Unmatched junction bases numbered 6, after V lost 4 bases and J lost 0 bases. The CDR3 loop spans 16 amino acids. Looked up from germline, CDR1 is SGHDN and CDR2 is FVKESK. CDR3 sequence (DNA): TGTGCCAGCAGCCGCTCCAGGGGGCCTAGCACAGATACGCAGTATTTT. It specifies CASSRSRGPSTDTQYF.

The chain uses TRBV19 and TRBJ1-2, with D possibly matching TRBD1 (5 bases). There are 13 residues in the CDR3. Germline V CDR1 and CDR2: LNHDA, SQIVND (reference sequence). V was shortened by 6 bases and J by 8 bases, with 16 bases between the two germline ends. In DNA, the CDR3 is TGTGCCAGTAGCGGGACGTTCTCGGTCGGCTACACCTTC. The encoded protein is CASSGTFSVGYTF.

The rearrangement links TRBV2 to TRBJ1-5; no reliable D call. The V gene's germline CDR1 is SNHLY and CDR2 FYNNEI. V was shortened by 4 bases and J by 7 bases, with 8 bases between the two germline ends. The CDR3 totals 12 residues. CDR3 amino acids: CASSVGYQPQHF. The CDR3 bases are TGTGCCAGCAGTGTGGGGTACCAGCCCCAGCATTTT. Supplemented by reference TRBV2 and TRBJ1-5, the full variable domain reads EPEVTQTPSHQVTQMGQEVILRCVPISNHLYFYWYRQILGQKVEFLVSFYNNEISEKSEIFDDQFSVERPDGSNFTLKIRSTKLEDSAMYFCASSVGYQPQHFGDGTRLSIL.

The CDR3 nucleotides read TGTGCCAGCTCAACCGGGACCCTTAGGTATAGCAATCAGCCCCAGCATTTT. It codes for CASSTGTLRYSNQPQHF. V is TRBV18 and J is TRBJ1-5; D is perhaps TRBD1 (5 bases). The length of the CDR3 is 17 residues. The V gene lost 5 bases and the J gene lost 0 bases, with 17 bases spanning the gap. Germline lookup yields CDR1 KGHSH and CDR2 LQKENI.

The CDR3 DNA follows: TGTGCCAGCAGCAGGGGACAGATACCGAACACTGAAGCTTTCTTT. It codes for CASSRGQIPNTEAFF. This chain joins TRBV5-8 and TRBJ1-1; TRBD1 matches 7 bases. CDR3 length equals 15 residues. Germline V gene lookup returns CDR1 SGHTS and CDR2 YDEGEE. V gave up 4 bases and J gave up 1 base; unmatched junction bases: 7.

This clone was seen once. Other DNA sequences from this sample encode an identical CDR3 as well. The CDR3 DNA sequence: TGTGCCAGCTCACCCGGACAGGGGAATCAGCCCCAGCATTTT. Translated, it gives CASSPGQGNQPQHF. The rearrangement links TRBV18 to TRBJ1-5; the match to TRBD1 covers 9 bases. Germline V lookup: CDR1 KGHSH, CDR2 LQKENI. This CDR3 has 14 residues. The junction had 1 base not matched to a gene; V was cut back by 3 bases and J by 4 bases.

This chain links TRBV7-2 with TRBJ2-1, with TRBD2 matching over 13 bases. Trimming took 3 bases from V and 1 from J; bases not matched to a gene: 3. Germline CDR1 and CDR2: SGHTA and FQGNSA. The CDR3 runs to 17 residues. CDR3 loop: CASSLQTSGRSYNEQFF. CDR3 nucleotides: TGTGCCAGCAGCTTGCAGACTAGCGGGAGGTCCTACAATGAGCAGTTCTTC.

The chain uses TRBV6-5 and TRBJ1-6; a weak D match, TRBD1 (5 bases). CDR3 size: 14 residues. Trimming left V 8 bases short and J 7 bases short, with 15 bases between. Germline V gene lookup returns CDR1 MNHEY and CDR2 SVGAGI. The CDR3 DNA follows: TGTGCCAGCCGGGAACAGGTCCTCAATTCACCCCTCCACTTT. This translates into CASREQVLNSPLHF.

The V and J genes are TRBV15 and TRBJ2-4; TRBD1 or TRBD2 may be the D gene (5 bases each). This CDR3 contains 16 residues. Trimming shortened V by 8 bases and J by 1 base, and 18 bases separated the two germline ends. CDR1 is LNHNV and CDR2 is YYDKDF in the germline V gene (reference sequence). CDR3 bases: TGTGCCACCCAAACCCGGGGACGGAGGGCCAAAAACATTCAGTACTTC. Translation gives CATQTRGRRAKNIQYF.

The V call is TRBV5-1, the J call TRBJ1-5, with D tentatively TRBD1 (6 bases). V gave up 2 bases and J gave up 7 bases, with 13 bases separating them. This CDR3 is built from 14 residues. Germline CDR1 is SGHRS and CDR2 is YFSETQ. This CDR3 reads CASSLGGAGQPQHF. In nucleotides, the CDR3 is TGCGCCAGCAGCTTAGGGGGGGCAGGGCAGCCCCAGCATTTT.

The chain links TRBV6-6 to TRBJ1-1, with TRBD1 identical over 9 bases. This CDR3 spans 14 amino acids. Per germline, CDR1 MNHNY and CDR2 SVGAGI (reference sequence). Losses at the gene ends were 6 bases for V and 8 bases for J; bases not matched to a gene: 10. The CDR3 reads CASSGQGSFSEAFF. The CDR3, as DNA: TGTGCCAGCAGCGGACAGGGGAGCTTCAGCGAAGCTTTCTTT.